This T cell receptor beta chain originates from a study of blood T cell repertoires in COVID-19. Generated by immunoSEQ multiplex PCR, the TCRdb table keeps only in-frame clones and is missing some. The sample has 130,000 to 150,000 clones; over 70% are singletons. The count of this clone is one. The CDR3 extends over 14 amino acids. Germline CDR1 and CDR2: MGHRA and YSYEKL. With V trimmed by 4 bases and J by 7 bases, 4 bases remained unmatched. The source material was peripheral blood. The sequence was obtained from a woman aged 50 to 60 with acute or convalescent COVID-19. The chain has TRBV4-1 and TRBJ1-6, with 7 bases identical to TRBD1. The CDR3 bases are TGCGCCAGCAGCCCGGGACAGACCAATTCACCCCTCCACTTT. Translating gives CASSPGQTNSPLHF.